This entry is about one T cell receptor (beta chain). The table lists this clone with a count of one. The antigen this receptor binds is unknown. No clone much larger than this one lies a single base away; base qualities are absent. This entry comes from a study of blood T cell repertoires in COVID-19 (TCRdb year 2020). General notes on the study: Samples from collaborators originated in the United States, Italy and Spain and spanned both the acute and convalescent phases of COVID-19. The sample metadata nearly always contained a de-identified subject ID, COVID-19 status, age in years and sex. Samples came from the ongoing ImmuneRACE study (first 160 participants) plus 1,254 subjects from 6 global collaborators. The prospective study material was composed of cDNA or gDNA derived from T cells, B-cell-depleted T cells, or PBMCs. The repertoires were released in a freely available public database intended as a resource for research on the immune response to SARS-CoV-2. Deeply sampled blood TCRbeta repertoires from subjects exposed to, actively infected with, or recovered from COVID-19 were included in the dataset. HLA class I and class II types, where available, came from metadata supplied by the sample provider rather than from assay-based typing.

The germline V gene (reference sequence) supplies CDR1 DFQATT and CDR2 SNEGSKA. V is shortened by 3 bases, J by 1 base, and the region joining them spans 9 bases. Inclusive of the bounding cysteine and phenylalanine, the CDR3 is 13 residues long. The kept DNA is CDR3 alone, 39 bases in frame from the first base. General conclusions and limits of the study: The amount of clinical and demographic metadata varied by source and participant and was provided uncurated.

In Seattle, one collaborating source enrolled patients while the infection was active and tracked those patients longitudinally over the course of disease. Each collaborating institution followed its own protocols to collect whole blood in K2EDTA tubes. Collaborator samples were shipped for TCRbeta analysis as frozen whole blood, isolated PBMCs, or DNA extracted from either sample type. TCRbeta CDR3 regions were amplified from genomic DNA by means of the immunoSEQ Assay, a bias-controlled multiplex PCR. On the study's bioinformatics: The number of nucleated cells in each sample was estimated by amplification of reference gene primers within the assay. Sequence reads were collapsed and filtered to measure the absolute abundance of every unique TCRbeta CDR3 rearrangement. For each sample, productive Simpson clonality was calculated as the square root of Simpson's diversity index over productive rearrangements. TCRdb retrieved this table from immuneACCESS and kept in-frame rearrangements only. Not all clones are present; in checked studies, unresolved V genes account for under half, and no reason is known for the remainder. Clonal size and the V and J genes are those of that table, whereas D and trimming came from the DNA. This sample holds about 180,000 clones; around 80% were observed only once. The biggest ten clones account for about 11% of the sample.

This sequence was found in a woman over 75 with COVID-19, enrolled during active disease. The sequencing input was peripheral blood. This receptor chain uses TRBV20-1 and TRBJ2-5, with TRBD2 perhaps the D gene, on 5 matching bases. Read as DNA, the sequence is TGCAGTGCTAGTGGCGGGCTCCAAGAGACCCAGTACTTC. Its protein is CSASGGLQETQYF.